The entry below gives a single T cell receptor beta chain sequence along with its context. The target antigen is unknown. The conserved closing phenylalanine or tryptophan is absent in this CDR3, likely reflecting a read error. The sample comes from a study of T cell repertoires in cytomegalovirus infection. Turning to the study itself: Public TCR beta signatures marked donors with CMV infection and the matching HLA. General study points: The ex vivo response was dominated by HLA-C-restricted CMV-specific TCR beta clonotypes. Summed frequency of public TCR beta families distinguished CMV carriers with the relevant HLA.

CDR1 and CDR2 (germline): MDHEN, SYDVKM. V was pared by 5 bases and J by 3 bases, with 20 bases between. CDR3 length: 16 amino acids. TCRdb reprocessed the reads with MiXCR, giving one entry per CDR3 protein. The table shows some 680,000 distinct CDR3 sequences, with 35% to 40% occurring only once. The sequencing sample was made of PBMCs. The genes are TRBV28 and TRBJ2-7; a possible D gene is TRBD2 (6 bases). The TCR originated in a human donor in good health (CMV status not recorded). Some clones in this sample may be carry-over from other donors' samples. CDR3: CASSIYPGTSFYEQYL. The CDR3 region has the DNA TGTGCCAGCAGTATCTACCCCGGGACTTCTTTCTACGAGCAGTACTTA.